These 8 T cell receptor beta chains were all obtained from the same sample, sequenced in a study of vaccination effects on CD4 cells after COVID-19 (dated by TCRdb to the early 2020s). Libraries were constructed by the immunoSEQ multiplex PCR assay. The immuneACCESS repertoire file appears here via TCRdb, limited to in-frame rearrangements. These files lack a portion of the clones; in checked studies, under half of the deficit traces to unresolved V genes, and the cause of the others is not known. The sample records 41,000 or so clones, around 77% of which are singletons. The top ten clones comprise 2.9% of the sample. Antigens of these TCRs are unknown. In the ViraFEST assay, PBMC were stimulated with viral peptide pools, and TCR sequencing was then used to find antigen-specific CD4+ T cell clonotypes based on their expansion. After around ten days of culture, CD4+ T cells were isolated with the EasySep CD4+ T cell isolation kit. The absence of prior SARS-CoV-2 infection in healthy vaccine recipients was confirmed by negative nucleocapsid antibodies before and after vaccination.

This material consisted of CD4+ T cells from PBMCs cultured with HCoV-NL63 spike peptides, taken before COVID-19 vaccination. The cell subset or site label here, explained by the study, means: HCoV-NL63 spike overlapping peptide pool stimulation. The receptor source for this set is a human donor who received a COVID-19 vaccine.

V gene TRBV5-5 combines with J gene TRBJ2-1; no firm D call. Germline V gives CDR1 SGHKS, CDR2 YYEKEE (reference sequence). V lost 7 bases, J lost 0 bases, and 14 bases lay in between. There are 15 residues in the CDR3. The CDR3 loop reads CASLAATSSYNEQFF. CDR3 in DNA: TGTGCCAGCCTCGCGGCAACCAGCTCCTACAATGAGCAGTTCTTC.

J is TRBJ2-1 and V is TRBV4-3; TRBD1 matches at 11 bases. V shed 3 bases, J shed 5 bases, and the junction held 9 bases outside the gene matches. This CDR3 contains 17 residues. Germline lookup yields CDR1 LGHNA and CDR2 YSLEER. The CDR3 reads CASSHGTPGQGDNEQFF. In DNA form, the CDR3 reads TGCGCCAGCAGCCACGGAACTCCGGGACAGGGGGACAATGAGCAGTTCTTC.

This clone came up a few times. V usage is TRBV7-7 and J usage is TRBJ2-7; D gene ambiguous. Deletions cut 5 bases from V and 6 bases from J, with 14 bases between. Germline CDR1 is SSHAT and CDR2 is FNYEAQ (reference sequence). This CDR3 comprises 13 residues. In nucleotides, the CDR3 is TGTGCCAGCAGCCTTCCCCTCCACACCGAGCAGTACGTC. Its translation is CASSLPLHTEQYV.

This clone was detected a few times. This chain connects TRBV10-3 to TRBJ1-5, with D tentatively TRBD1 (5 bases). The germline CDR1 and CDR2 sequences are ENHRY and SYGVKD. The CDR3 runs 14 residues. With 7 bases removed from V and 0 bases from J, the gap between germline ends came to 10 bases. The CDR3 sequence is CAIKGDYSNQPQHF. CDR3 coding DNA: TGTGCCATCAAAGGGGACTATAGCAATCAGCCCCAGCATTTT.

J is TRBJ2-5 and V is TRBV7-2; the D gene is possibly TRBD2 (6 bases). Germline CDR1 reads SGHTA; CDR2 reads FQGNSA. V lost 4 bases to trimming and J lost 5 bases, with 14 bases between them. The CDR3 loop spans 14 amino acids. The DNA for the CDR3 is TGTGCCAGCAGCTACGACGGGGGTGGGGAGACCCAGTACTTC. Protein: CASSYDGGGETQYF.

The V call is TRBV30, the J call TRBJ1-5; the D gene is possibly TRBD1 (5 bases). The CDR3 consists of 14 residues. Germline V gives CDR1 GTSNPN, CDR2 SVGIG (reference sequence). The V and J ends lost 0 bases and 7 bases respectively, with 13 bases between them. CDR3 DNA: TGTGCCTGGAGTGTACTCGGGGGTCGACAGCCCCAGCATTTT. Residues: CAWSVLGGRQPQHF.

This chain uses TRBV21-1 with TRBJ2-5. TRBV21-1 is an annotated pseudogene. This CDR3 spans 15 amino acids. The CDR3 DNA reads TGTGCCAGCAGCAAAGTTAGGGGATGGGGGGAGACCCAGTACTTC. Its translation is CASSKVRGWGETQYF.

This clone was observed a single time. The chain combines TRBV5-1 with TRBJ2-4; no firm D call. The CDR3 is made up of 17 amino acids. V was clipped by 0 bases and J by 1 base, with 14 bases between them. Germline assignment: CDR1 SGHRS and CDR2 YFSETQ. The CDR3, as DNA: TGCGCCAGCAGCTTGGAGGGATCCCAGGTGGCCAAAAACATTCAGTACTTC. Translating gives CASSLEGSQVAKNIQYF.